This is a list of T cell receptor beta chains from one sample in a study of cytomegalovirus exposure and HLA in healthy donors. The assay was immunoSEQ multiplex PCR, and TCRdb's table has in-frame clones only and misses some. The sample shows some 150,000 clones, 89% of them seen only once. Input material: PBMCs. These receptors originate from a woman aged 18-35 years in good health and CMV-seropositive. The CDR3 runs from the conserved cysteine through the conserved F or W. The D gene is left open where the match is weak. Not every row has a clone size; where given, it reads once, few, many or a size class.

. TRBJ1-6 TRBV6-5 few TGTGCCAGCAGTCGGGGGAATAATTCACCCCTCCACTTT CASSRGNNSPLHF
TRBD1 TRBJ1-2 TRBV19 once TGTGCCAGTAGTAGGCGGACAGGCTATGGCTACACCTTC CASSRRTGYGYTF
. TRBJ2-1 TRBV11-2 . TGTGCCAGCAGCCCGGATGGGTCCAGGGATTACAATGAGCAGTTCTTC CASSPDGSRDYNEQFF
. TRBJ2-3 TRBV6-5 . TGTGCCAGCAAGAAGGACAGGCAGTATTTT CASKKDRQYF
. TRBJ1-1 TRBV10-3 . TGTGCCATCAGTGACCCCGGTCCGGGGTGGGACACTGAAGCTTTCTTT CAISDPGPGWDTEAFF
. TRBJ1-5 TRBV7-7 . TGTGCCAGCAGCTCCTGGCCCCTGGGGCGCACTAGCAATCAGCCCCAGCATTTT CASSSWPLGRTSNQPQHF
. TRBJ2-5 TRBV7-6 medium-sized TGTGCCAGCAGCTTAGCGTCTGAGACCCAGTACTTC CASSLASETQYF
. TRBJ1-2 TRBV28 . TGTGCCAGCAGCCCGACAGAGGTCTATGGCTACACCTTC CASSPTEVYGYTF
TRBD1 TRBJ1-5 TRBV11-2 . TGTGCCAGCAGCTTAGATGGCCCCATCCGGGACAGAAATCAGCCCCAGCATTTT CASSLDGPIRDRNQPQHF
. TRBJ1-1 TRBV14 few TGTGCCAGCAGCCAAGCGCGGGGGACTGAAGCTTTCTTT CASSQARGTEAFF
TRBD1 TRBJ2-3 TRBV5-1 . TGCGCCAGCAGCTTGGCCGGGGGACAGGGGACAGATACGCAGTATTTT CASSLAGGQGTDTQYF
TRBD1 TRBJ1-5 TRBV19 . TGTGCCAGTAGCGGGACAGGGGATCAGCCCCAGCATTTT CASSGTGDQPQHF
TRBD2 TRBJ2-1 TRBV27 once TGTGCCAGCAGCTTCCGACTAGCAGGCTCCTACAATGAGCAGTTCTTC CASSFRLAGSYNEQFF
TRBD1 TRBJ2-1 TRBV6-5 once TGTGCCAGCAGTTACGACGGGGGACAGGTCTTCAATGAGCAGTTCTTC CASSYDGGQVFNEQFF
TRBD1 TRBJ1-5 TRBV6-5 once TGTGCCAGCAGTACGGGGACAGGGAATCAGCCCCAGCATTTT CASSTGTGNQPQHF
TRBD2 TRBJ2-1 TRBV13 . TGTGCCAGCAGCCGCCGGGGGGGTTGGAATGAGCAGTTCTTC CASSRRGGWNEQFF
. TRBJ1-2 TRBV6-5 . TGTGCCAGCAGCCTCGACAGGAACTATGGCTACACCTTC CASSLDRNYGYTF
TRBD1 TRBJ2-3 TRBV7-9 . TGTGCCGGGCAGGGGGCTACAGATACGCAGTATTTT CAGQGATDTQYF
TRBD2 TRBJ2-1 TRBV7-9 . TGTGCCAGCGGACCGGGAGCGGGGGGAGAGTCCTACAATGAGCAGTTCTTC CASGPGAGGESYNEQFF
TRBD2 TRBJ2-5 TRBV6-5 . TGTGCCAGCAAGAGCGGGGAAGAGACCCAGTACTTC CASKSGEETQYF
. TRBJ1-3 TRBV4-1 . TGCGCCAGCAGCCAAGGCGGGGCCCGCTCTGGAAACACCATATATTTT CASSQGGARSGNTIYF
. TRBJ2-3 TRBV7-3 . TGTGCCAGCAGCCCCGGACTAACTAGCACAGATACGCAGTATTTT CASSPGLTSTDTQYF
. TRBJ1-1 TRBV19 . TGTGCCAGTAGTCCAGGACAACTGGGGACTGAAGCTTTCTTT CASSPGQLGTEAFF
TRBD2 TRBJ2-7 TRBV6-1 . TGTGCCAGCAGTCAGAAGGGTCTAGCGGATTTCGAGCAGTACTTC CASSQKGLADFEQYF
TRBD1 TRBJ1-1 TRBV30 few TGTGCCTGGAGTGTAGAGGGGGCGAGTACTGAAGCTTTCTTT CAWSVEGASTEAFF
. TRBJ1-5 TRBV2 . TGTGCCAGCAGTTTTCTTGGGGCAGTATATCAGCCCCAGCATTTT CASSFLGAVYQPQHF
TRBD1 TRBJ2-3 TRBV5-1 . TGCGCCAGCAGCTTGGTGGGGACAGGGCACACAGATACGCAGTATTTT CASSLVGTGHTDTQYF
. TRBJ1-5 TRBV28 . TGTGCCAGCAGTTTCCCGGGGACTAGGGTTGGCAATCAGCCCCAGCATTTT CASSFPGTRVGNQPQHF
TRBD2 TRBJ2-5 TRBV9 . TGTGCCAGCAGCTCTAGGACTAGCGGGGGTACCCAGACCCAGTACTTC CASSSRTSGGTQTQYF
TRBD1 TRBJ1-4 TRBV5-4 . TGTGCCAGCAGCTTGGGGACAGGTCTAGGAGAAAAACTGTTTTTT CASSLGTGLGEKLFF
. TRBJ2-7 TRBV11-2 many TGTGCCAGCAGCTTAGATCGGAGGACGGCTACATACGAGCAGTACTTC CASSLDRRTATYEQYF
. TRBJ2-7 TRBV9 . TGTGCCAGCAGCGTTGAAAGAGGCTCCTACGAGCAGTACTTC CASSVERGSYEQYF
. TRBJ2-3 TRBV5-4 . TGTGCCAGCAACGAGGGGGGCACAGATACGCAGTATTTT CASNEGGTDTQYF
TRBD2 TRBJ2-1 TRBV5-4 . TGTGCCAGCAGCCCGAGCGGGGGCCTAGACAATGAGCAGTTCTTC CASSPSGGLDNEQFF
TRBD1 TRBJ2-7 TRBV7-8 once TGTGCCAGCAGCGGATGGGACAGGGCAAACGAGCAGTACTTC CASSGWDRANEQYF
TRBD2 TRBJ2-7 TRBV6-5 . TGTGCCAGCAGGGCTAGCGGGGGCTACGAGCAGTACTTC CASRASGGYEQYF
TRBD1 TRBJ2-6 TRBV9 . TGTGCCAGCAGCCTACACCCCCTTAACTACTGGGACAGCTCTGGGGCCAACGTCCTGACTTTC CASSLHPLNYWDSSGANVLTF
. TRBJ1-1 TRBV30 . TGTGCCTGGAGCCAGGGGTACACTGAAGCTTTCTTT CAWSQGYTEAFF
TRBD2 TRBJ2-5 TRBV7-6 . TGTGCCAGCAGCAGCCCTAGCGGCGGTGAGACCCAGTACTTC CASSSPSGGETQYF
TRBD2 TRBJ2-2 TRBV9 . TGTGCCAGCAGCCCGGTAGCGGGGGTAGGGGAGCTGTTTTTT CASSPVAGVGELFF
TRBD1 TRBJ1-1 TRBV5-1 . TGCGCCAGCAGCACCACCGGGACAGGGAACACTGAAGCTTTCTTT CASSTTGTGNTEAFF
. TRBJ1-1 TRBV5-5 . TGTGCCAGCACCCAAGGTGGGGGGGCGCAAGCTTTCTTT CASTQGGGAQAFF
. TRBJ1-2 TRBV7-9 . TGTGCCAGCAGCTTAGGGGCCGGTTCCACCTTC CASSLGAGSTF
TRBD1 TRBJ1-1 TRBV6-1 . TGTGCCAGCAGTGTCAGGGGGCAGAACACTGAAGCTTTCTTT CASSVRGQNTEAFF
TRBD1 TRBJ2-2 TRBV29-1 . TGCAGCGCCGGGACAGGGGGCACCGGGGAGCTGTTTTTT CSAGTGGTGELFF